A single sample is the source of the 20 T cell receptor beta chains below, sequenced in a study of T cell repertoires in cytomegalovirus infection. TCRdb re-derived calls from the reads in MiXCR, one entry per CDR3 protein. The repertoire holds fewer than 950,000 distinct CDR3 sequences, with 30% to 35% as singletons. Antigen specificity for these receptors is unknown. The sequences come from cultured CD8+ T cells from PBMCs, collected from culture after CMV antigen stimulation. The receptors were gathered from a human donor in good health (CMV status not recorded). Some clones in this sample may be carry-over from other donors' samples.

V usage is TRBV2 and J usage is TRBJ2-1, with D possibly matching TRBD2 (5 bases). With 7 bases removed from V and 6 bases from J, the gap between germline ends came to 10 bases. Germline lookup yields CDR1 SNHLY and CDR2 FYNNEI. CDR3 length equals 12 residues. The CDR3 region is CASIRAGNEQFF. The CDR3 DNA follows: TGTGCCAGCATAAGGGCGGGCAATGAGCAGTTCTTC.

The CDR3 DNA sequence: TGTGCCAGCAGCTCCCGACAGGGAGCCAACACCGGGGAGCTGTTTTTT. Translated, it gives CASSSRQGANTGELFF. The chain carries TRBV7-8 and TRBJ2-2; 7 nucleotides line up with TRBD1. The CDR3 consists of 16 residues. The J segment lost 2 bases and the V segment lost 4 bases, leaving 7 bases of the junction unmatched. CDR1 SGHVS and CDR2 FQNEAQ come from the germline V gene.

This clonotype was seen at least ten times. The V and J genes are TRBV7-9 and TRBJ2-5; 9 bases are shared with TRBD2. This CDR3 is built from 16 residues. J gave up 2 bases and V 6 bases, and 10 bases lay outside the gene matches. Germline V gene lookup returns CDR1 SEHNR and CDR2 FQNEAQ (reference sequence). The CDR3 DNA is TGTGCCAGCAGTCCAAGTGGACTAGCGCTACAAGAGACCCAGTACTTC. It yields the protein CASSPSGLALQETQYF.

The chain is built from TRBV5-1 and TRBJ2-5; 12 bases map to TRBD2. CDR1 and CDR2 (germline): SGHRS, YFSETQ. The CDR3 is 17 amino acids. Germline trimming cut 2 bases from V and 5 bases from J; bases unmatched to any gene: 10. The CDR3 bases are TGCGCCAGCAGCTTCACCCCTAGCGGGGGGGCCGATGAGACCCAGTACTTC. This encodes CASSFTPSGGADETQYF.

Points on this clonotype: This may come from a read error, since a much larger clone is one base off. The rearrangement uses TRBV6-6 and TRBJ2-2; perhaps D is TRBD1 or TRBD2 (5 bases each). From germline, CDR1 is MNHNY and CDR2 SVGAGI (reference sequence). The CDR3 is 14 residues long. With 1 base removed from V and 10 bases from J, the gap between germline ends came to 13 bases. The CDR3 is CASSYFQWGSELFF. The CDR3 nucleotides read TGTGCCAGCAGTTACTTCCAGTGGGGGTCGGAGCTGTTTTTT.

The CDR3 bases are TGCGCCAGCAGCCCCCGACTAGCGGGGATCACAGATACGCAGTATTTT. It is translated as CASSPRLAGITDTQYF. V is TRBV4-1 and J is TRBJ2-3; TRBD2 agrees at 11 bases. This CDR3 has 16 amino acids. J lost 2 bases, V lost 4 bases, and 5 bases had no gene match. Per germline, CDR1 MGHRA and CDR2 YSYEKL.

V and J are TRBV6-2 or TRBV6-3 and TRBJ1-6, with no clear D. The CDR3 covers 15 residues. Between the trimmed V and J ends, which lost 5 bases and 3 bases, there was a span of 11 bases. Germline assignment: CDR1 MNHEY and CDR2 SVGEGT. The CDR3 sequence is CASSPDWDYNSPLHF. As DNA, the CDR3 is TGTGCCAGCAGTCCCGATTGGGACTATAATTCACCCCTCCACTTT.

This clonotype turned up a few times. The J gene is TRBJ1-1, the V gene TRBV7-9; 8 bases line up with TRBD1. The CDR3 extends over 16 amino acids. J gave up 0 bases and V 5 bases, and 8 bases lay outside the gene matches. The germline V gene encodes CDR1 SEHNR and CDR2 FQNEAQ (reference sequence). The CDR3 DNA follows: TGTGCCAGCAGCACCGGGACAGGCATAATGAACACTGAAGCTTTCTTT. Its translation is CASSTGTGIMNTEAFF. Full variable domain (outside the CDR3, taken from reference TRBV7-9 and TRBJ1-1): DTGVSQNPRHKITKRGQNVTFRCDPISEHNRLYWYRQTLGQGPEFLTYFQNEAQLEKSRLLSDRFSAERPKGSFSTLEIQRTEQGDSAMYLCASSTGTGIMNTEAFFGQGTRLTVV.

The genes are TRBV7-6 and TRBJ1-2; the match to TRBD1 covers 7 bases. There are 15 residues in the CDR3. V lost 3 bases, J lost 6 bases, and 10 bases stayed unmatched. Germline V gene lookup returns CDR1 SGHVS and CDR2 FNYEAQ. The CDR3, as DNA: TGTGCCAGCAGCTTTAGGGACGGGACAGATAATGGCTACACCTTC. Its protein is CASSFRDGTDNGYTF.

CDR3 loop: CASSDEKGAFF. The CDR3 DNA follows: TGTGCCAGCAGCGATGAAAAGGGGGCTTTCTTT. This sequence joins TRBV7-9 and TRBJ1-1, with D possibly matching TRBD1 (5 bases). CDR3 length: 11 amino acids. Germline V gives CDR1 SEHNR, CDR2 FQNEAQ (reference sequence). Trimming removed 5 bases at V and 11 bases at J, with 12 bases between.

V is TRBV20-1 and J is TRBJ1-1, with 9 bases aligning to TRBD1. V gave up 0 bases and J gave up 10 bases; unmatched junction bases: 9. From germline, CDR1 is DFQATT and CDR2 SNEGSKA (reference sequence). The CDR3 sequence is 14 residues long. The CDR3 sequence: CSARDGQGPFGAFF. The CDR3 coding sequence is TGCAGTGCTAGAGACGGACAGGGGCCCTTTGGAGCTTTCTTT.

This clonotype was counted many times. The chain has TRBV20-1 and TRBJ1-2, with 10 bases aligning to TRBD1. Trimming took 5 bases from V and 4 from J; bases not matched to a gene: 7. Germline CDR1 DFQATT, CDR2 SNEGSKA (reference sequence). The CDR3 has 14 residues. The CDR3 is CSASGQGDTYGYTF. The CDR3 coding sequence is TGCAGTGCTTCAGGACAGGGGGACACCTATGGCTACACCTTC.

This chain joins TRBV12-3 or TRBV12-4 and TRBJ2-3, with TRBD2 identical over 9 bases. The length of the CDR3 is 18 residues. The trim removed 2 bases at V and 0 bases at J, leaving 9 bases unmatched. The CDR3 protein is CASSLTLAGILSTDTQYF. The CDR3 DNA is TGTGCCAGCAGTTTAACCCTAGCGGGGATCCTTAGCACAGATACGCAGTATTTT.

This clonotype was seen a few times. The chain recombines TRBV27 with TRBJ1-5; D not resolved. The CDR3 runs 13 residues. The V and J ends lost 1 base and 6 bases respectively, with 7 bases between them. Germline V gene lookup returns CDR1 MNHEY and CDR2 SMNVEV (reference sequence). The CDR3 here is CASSLYGSQPQHF. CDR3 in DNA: TGTGCCAGCAGTTTATACGGGAGTCAGCCCCAGCATTTT.

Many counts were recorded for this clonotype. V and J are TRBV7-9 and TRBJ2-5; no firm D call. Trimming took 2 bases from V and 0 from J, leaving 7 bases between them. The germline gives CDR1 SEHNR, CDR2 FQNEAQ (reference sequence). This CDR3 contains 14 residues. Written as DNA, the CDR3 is TGTGCCAGCAGCTTAACAGAAAACCAAGAGACCCAGTACTTC. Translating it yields CASSLTENQETQYF.

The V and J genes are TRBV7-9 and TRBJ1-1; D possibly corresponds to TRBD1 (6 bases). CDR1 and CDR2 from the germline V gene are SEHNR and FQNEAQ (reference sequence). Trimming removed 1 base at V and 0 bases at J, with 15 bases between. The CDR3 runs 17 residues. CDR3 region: CASSLGGRGQLNTEAFF. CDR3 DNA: TGTGCCAGCAGCTTAGGGGGCAGGGGACAATTGAACACTGAAGCTTTCTTT. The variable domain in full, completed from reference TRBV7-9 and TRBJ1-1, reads DTGVSQNPRHKITKRGQNVTFRCDPISEHNRLYWYRQTLGQGPEFLTYFQNEAQLEKSRLLSDRFSAERPKGSFSTLEIQRTEQGDSAMYLCASSLGGRGQLNTEAFFGQGTRLTVV.

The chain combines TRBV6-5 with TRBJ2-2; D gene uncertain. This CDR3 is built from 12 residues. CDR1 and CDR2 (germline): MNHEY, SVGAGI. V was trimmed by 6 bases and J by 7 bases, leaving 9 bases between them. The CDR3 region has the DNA TGTGCCAGCAGACTTAGGATCGGGGAGCTGTTTTTT. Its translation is CASRLRIGELFF.

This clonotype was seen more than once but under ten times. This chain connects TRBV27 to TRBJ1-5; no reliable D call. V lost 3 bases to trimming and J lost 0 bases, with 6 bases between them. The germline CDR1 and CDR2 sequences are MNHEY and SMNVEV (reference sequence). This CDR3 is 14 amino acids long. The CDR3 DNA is TGTGCCAGCAGTTTTGCGGGTAGCAATCAGCCCCAGCATTTT. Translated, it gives CASSFAGSNQPQHF.

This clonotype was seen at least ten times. The CDR3 DNA reads TGTGCCACCCAGCTTATGGCGACTAGCATATACAATGAGCAGTTCTTC. The encoded protein is CATQLMATSIYNEQFF. V usage is TRBV7-8 and J usage is TRBJ2-1; TRBD2 agrees at 7 bases. CDR3 length equals 16 residues. Per the germline V gene, CDR1 is SGHVS and CDR2 is FQNEAQ. With 10 bases clipped from V and 4 bases from J, the junction kept 16 bases outside the gene matches. Together with reference TRBV7-8 and TRBJ2-1, the CDR3 gives the full variable domain: GAGVSQSPRYKVAKRGQDVALRCDPISGHVSLFWYQQALGQGPEFLTYFQNEAQLDKSGLPSDRFFAERPEGSVSTLKIQRTQQEDSAVYLCATQLMATSIYNEQFFGPGTRLTVL.

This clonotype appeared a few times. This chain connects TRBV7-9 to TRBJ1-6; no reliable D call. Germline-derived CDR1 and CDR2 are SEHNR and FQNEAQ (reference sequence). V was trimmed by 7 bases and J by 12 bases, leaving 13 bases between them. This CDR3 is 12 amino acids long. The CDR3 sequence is CASTLERLPLHF. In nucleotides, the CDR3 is TGTGCCAGCACCCTAGAACGGTTACCCCTCCACTTT.